The 27 T cell receptor beta chains below all came from one sample that was sequenced in a study of CD39 and CD103 CD8 tumor-infiltrating T cells. Method: immunoSEQ multiplex PCR; TCRdb's copy keeps in-frame clones and lacks some. The repertoire includes about 17,000 clones, around nine tenths of them detected once, and around 4% sits in the top ten. The sequenced sample was CD8+ T cells sorted from blood. Subset reported: total memory CD8 T cells (CD45RA-CCR7+/-) from blood or uninvolved lymph node. The receptors derive from a human donor with head and neck squamous cell carcinoma.

The J gene is TRBJ2-1, the V gene TRBV19; 11 bases line up with TRBD2. Germline loops: CDR1 LNHDA, CDR2 SQIVND (reference sequence). The ends lost 1 base at V and 8 bases at J; junction bases unmatched: 4. The CDR3 spans 15 residues. The CDR3 region has the DNA TGTGCCAGTAGTATAGCTAGCGGGGGGTTCGATGAGCAGTTCTTC. This codes for CASSIASGGFDEQFF.

The chain carries TRBV7-8 and TRBJ1-1; D not certain. Germline assignment: CDR1 SGHVS and CDR2 FQNEAQ. There are 14 residues in the CDR3. V dropped 1 base and J dropped 8 bases, with 14 bases sitting between them. CDR3 residues: CASSLVAGSHEAFF. The CDR3 DNA sequence: TGTGCCAGCAGCTTAGTAGCCGGTTCGCACGAAGCTTTCTTT.

The genes are TRBV19 and TRBJ1-2; perhaps TRBD1 as D (5 bases). CDR3 length: 13 residues. Germline V gene data show CDR1 as LNHDA and CDR2 as SQIVND (reference sequence). Trimming removed 7 bases from V and 2 bases from J, with 11 bases in between. CDR3 sequence: CASNGGGNYGYTF. CDR3 in DNA: TGTGCCAGTAATGGGGGGGGAAACTATGGCTACACCTTC.

V usage is TRBV5-1 and J usage is TRBJ2-1; 7 nucleotides line up with TRBD1. CDR1 and CDR2 (germline): SGHRS, YFSETQ. The junction had 18 bases not matched to a gene; V was cut back by 3 bases and J by 0 bases. CDR3 length: 20 amino acids. This chain's CDR3 is CASSYSPDGQAFGSYNEQFF. Here the CDR3 DNA reads TGCGCCAGCAGCTATAGCCCGGACGGACAGGCCTTCGGCTCCTACAATGAGCAGTTCTTC.

In its sample, this clone was seen once. The V call is TRBV28, the J call TRBJ2-2; 12 bases line up with TRBD2. The V segment lost 1 base and the J segment 7 bases; nucleotides outside the gene matches: 7. Germline CDR1 and CDR2: MDHEN and SYDVKM. The CDR3 contains 17 residues. Here the CDR3 reads CASSLYLAGGKHGELFF. The CDR3 nucleotides read TGTGCCAGCAGTTTATATCTAGCGGGGGGGAAACACGGGGAGCTGTTTTTT.

In this sample, this clone turned up once. V is TRBV7-8 and J is TRBJ1-6, with a weak D call TRBD1 (5 bases). The V end lost 8 bases, the J end lost 14 bases, and 19 bases lay between the germline ends. Germline CDR1 SGHVS, CDR2 FQNEAQ. CDR3 length equals 13 residues. The CDR3 loop is CASGDAPSLALHF. For the CDR3, the DNA is TGTGCCAGCGGGGACGCACCTTCGTTAGCCCTCCACTTT.

The V gene is TRBV7-9, the J gene TRBJ1-6; D unresolved. Germline CDR1 and CDR2: SEHNR and FQNEAQ (reference sequence). The CDR3 has 13 amino acids. V lost 1 base and J 7 bases, leaving 5 bases between the germline ends. CDR3 region: CASSLGGNSPLHF. For the CDR3, the DNA is TGTGCCAGCAGCTTAGGAGGGAATTCACCCCTCCACTTT.

The chain employs TRBV29-1 and TRBJ1-2; TRBD1 might be the D (6 bases). This CDR3 is 14 amino acids long. Germline CDR1 and CDR2: SQVTM and ANQGSEA. V was clipped by 0 bases and J by 8 bases, with 16 bases between them. The CDR3 loop reads CSVEEDWQGNGYTF. CDR3 in DNA: TGCAGCGTTGAAGAGGACTGGCAGGGGAACGGCTACACCTTC.

The V gene is TRBV19, the J gene TRBJ2-1, with TRBD2 matching 10 bases. CDR3 length equals 15 residues. The junction had 1 base not matched to a gene; V was cut back by 3 bases and J by 2 bases. The germline V gene has CDR1 LNHDA and CDR2 SQIVND (reference sequence). Here the CDR3 DNA reads TGTGCCAGTAGTATGAGCGGGGGGGCCTACAATGAGCAGTTCTTC. Its translation: CASSMSGGAYNEQFF.

The V gene is TRBV6-1, the J gene TRBJ1-2, with D maybe TRBD1 (5 bases). V lost 3 bases to trimming and J lost 2 bases, with 16 bases between them. The CDR3 is 16 amino acids. Germline CDR1 MNHNS, CDR2 SASEGT. Here the CDR3 reads CASSEGVTGWNYGYTF. For the CDR3, the DNA is TGTGCCAGCAGTGAGGGGGTTACAGGCTGGAACTATGGCTACACCTTC.

To note about this clone: Its ends do not fully match the called genes, so a read error is possible. The chain links TRBV7-7 to TRBJ2-5; D is undetermined. The CDR3 is 15 amino acids. Germline values: CDR1 SSHAT, CDR2 FNYEAQ (reference sequence). The CDR3 protein is CASSPGPTNQETQYF. CDR3 nucleotide sequence: TGTGCTAGCAGCCCCGGGCCGACAAACCAAGAGACCCAGTACTTC.

The rearrangement joins TRBV5-4 to TRBJ2-7; D is possibly TRBD1 or TRBD2 (5 bases each). CDR3 length: 11 amino acids. V gave up 4 bases and J gave up 3 bases, with 5 bases separating them. Germline CDR1 is SGHNT and CDR2 is YYREEE (reference sequence). In DNA form, the CDR3 reads TGTGCCAGCAGCGGGGGCTACGAGCAGTACTTC. This translates into CASSGGYEQYF.

This chain links TRBV2 with TRBJ2-3; D is unclear. The CDR3 extends over 18 amino acids. Germline V gene data show CDR1 as SNHLY and CDR2 as FYNNEI. Deletions cut 1 base from V and 2 bases from J, with 19 bases between. In DNA form, the CDR3 reads TGTGCCAGCAGTGAAGTGCGTCGGACGACCTCTTCCACAGATACGCAGTATTTT. Its protein is CASSEVRRTTSSTDTQYF.

J is TRBJ1-2 and V is TRBV19; D is perhaps TRBD1 (6 bases). CDR1 and CDR2 (germline): LNHDA, SQIVND (reference sequence). Trimming took 8 bases from V and 3 from J, leaving 13 bases between them. This CDR3 has 13 amino acids. CDR3 sequence reads: CASSLGGDYGYTF. For the CDR3, the DNA is TGTGCCAGTTCGTTAGGGGGGGACTATGGCTACACCTTC.

This sequence joins TRBV9 and TRBJ1-2; the match to TRBD1 covers 7 bases. The junction had 16 bases not matched to a gene; V was cut back by 4 bases and J by 7 bases. The CDR3 sequence is 16 residues long. Germline CDR1 reads SGDLS; CDR2 reads YYNGEE. The CDR3 protein is CASSPIGSAGGSGYTF. CDR3 sequence (DNA): TGTGCCAGCAGCCCGATCGGATCGGCAGGGGGAAGTGGCTACACCTTC.

This clone was seen a handful of times. The V and J genes are TRBV29-1 and TRBJ2-2, with TRBD1 as a possible D gene (7 bases). Trimming stripped 7 bases from V and 2 bases from J, with 11 bases between. The CDR3 runs to 13 residues. Germline CDR1 reads SQVTM; CDR2 reads ANQGSEA. The DNA for the CDR3 is TGCAGCGGGAGGGACAGAAACACCGGGGAGCTGTTTTTT. This sequence encodes CSGRDRNTGELFF.

This sequence joins TRBV7-6 and TRBJ2-3, with TRBD2 matching 7 bases. J gave up 0 bases and V 3 bases, and 6 bases lay outside the gene matches. This CDR3 has 16 amino acids. CDR1 SGHVS and CDR2 FNYEAQ come from the germline V gene. The CDR3 DNA is TGTGCCAGCAGCTTTCTAGCGGAGACTAGCACAGATACGCAGTATTTT. Translation gives CASSFLAETSTDTQYF.

This clone was detected only once. J is TRBJ2-6 and V is TRBV27; D gene ambiguous. Germline-derived CDR1 and CDR2 are MNHEY and SMNVEV (reference sequence). This CDR3 has 15 residues. Between the trimmed V and J ends, which lost 2 bases and 2 bases, there was a span of 7 bases. The CDR3 is CASSLIGTGANVLTF. The DNA for the CDR3 is TGTGCCAGCAGTTTAATAGGAACTGGGGCCAACGTCCTGACTTTC.

CDR3 region: CASSLVETLYNEQFF. The CDR3 coding sequence is TGTGCCAGCAGCTTGGTAGAGACACTTTACAATGAGCAGTTCTTC. V and J are TRBV5-6 and TRBJ2-1, with no clear D. The V and J ends lost 0 bases and 4 bases respectively, with 11 bases between them. Germline CDR1 and CDR2: SGHDT and YYEEEE. The CDR3 has 15 amino acids. The complete variable domain, with remaining parts taken from reference TRBV5-6 and TRBJ2-1, reads DAGVTQSPTHLIKTRGQQVTLRCSPKSGHDTVSWYQQALGQGPQFIFQYYEEEERQRGNFPDRFSGHQFPNYSSELNVNALLLGDSALYLCASSLVETLYNEQFFGPGTRLTVL.

The chain combines TRBV5-1 with TRBJ1-2; 10 positions match TRBD1. J gave up 7 bases and V 1 base, and 4 bases lay outside the gene matches. Germline CDR1 is SGHRS and CDR2 is YFSETQ. The CDR3 is 14 amino acids. The CDR3, as DNA: TGCGCCAGCAGCTTGTCTTGGACAGGGGGTGGCTACACCTTC. Amino acids: CASSLSWTGGGYTF.

V and J are TRBV4-1 and TRBJ2-5, with 9 bases that match TRBD1. Germline V gene lookup returns CDR1 MGHRA and CDR2 YSYEKL. The CDR3 is made up of 14 amino acids. V lost 4 bases and J lost 5; bases outside the gene matches: 5. In DNA, the CDR3 is TGCGCCAGCAGCCGGGGACAGGGTGGGGAGACCCAGTACTTC. It translates to CASSRGQGGETQYF.

The chain joins TRBV28 to TRBJ2-1; 9 nucleotides match TRBD2. The CDR3 consists of 16 residues. Germline V gene sequence: CDR1 MDHEN, CDR2 SYDVKM. With V trimmed by 3 bases and J by 8 bases, 11 bases remained unmatched. CDR3 nucleotide sequence: TGTGCCAGCAGTTTTCGTTCTAGCGGGGCCTTTTATGAGCAGTTCTTC. Translating gives CASSFRSSGAFYEQFF.

The DNA of the CDR3 is TGTGCCAGCAGTGAAGACGGGGCCTCCTACAATGAGCAGTTCTTC. This gives the protein CASSEDGASYNEQFF. The chain is built from TRBV6-1 and TRBJ2-1; perhaps D is TRBD1 or TRBD2 (5 bases each). This CDR3 is 15 amino acids long. From germline, CDR1 is MNHNS and CDR2 SASEGT. Trimming removed 1 base from V and 0 bases from J, with 7 bases in between.

The V gene is TRBV19, the J gene TRBJ2-1; no definite D call. Germline values: CDR1 LNHDA, CDR2 SQIVND (reference sequence). CDR3 length equals 13 residues. Trimming removed 2 bases from V and 10 bases from J, with 12 bases in between. The CDR3 nucleotides read TGTGCCAGTAGTATATTGTCGGGCCGCGAGCAGTTCTTC. This codes for CASSILSGREQFF.

The rearrangement links TRBV5-8 to TRBJ2-7; D remains ambiguous. CDR1 and CDR2 (germline): SGHTS, YDEGEE. The CDR3 has 13 amino acids. The V end was cut by 0 bases, the J end by 2 bases, with 6 bases between. This CDR3 reads CASSLGLTYEQYF. DNA of the CDR3: TGTGCCAGCAGCTTGGGGCTTACCTACGAGCAGTACTTC. The full variable domain, rest sourced from reference TRBV5-8 and TRBJ2-7, is EAGVTQSPTHLIKTRGQQATLRCSPISGHTSVYWYQQALGLGLQFLLWYDEGEERNRGNFPPRFSGRQFPNYSSELNVNALELEDSALYLCASSLGLTYEQYFGPGTRLTVT.

The chain links TRBV5-1 to TRBJ2-7; unclear D gene. In germline, CDR1 is SGHRS, CDR2 YFSETQ. V shed 4 bases and J shed 0 bases, with 14 bases lying between them. The CDR3 spans 15 residues. The CDR3 DNA follows: TGCGCCAGCAGCCCGGACGTCAGTCTCTCCTACGAGCAGTACTTC. Translating it yields CASSPDVSLSYEQYF.

The chain carries TRBV6-1 and TRBJ1-5; perhaps TRBD1 as D (6 bases). The CDR3 loop spans 16 amino acids. Trimming took off 4 bases at V and 5 bases at J, with 18 bases between the two ends. In germline, CDR1 is MNHNS, CDR2 SASEGT. The CDR3 loop reads CASSATWGQTDQPQHF. CDR3 DNA: TGTGCCAGCAGTGCCACGTGGGGGCAAACGGATCAGCCCCAGCATTTT.